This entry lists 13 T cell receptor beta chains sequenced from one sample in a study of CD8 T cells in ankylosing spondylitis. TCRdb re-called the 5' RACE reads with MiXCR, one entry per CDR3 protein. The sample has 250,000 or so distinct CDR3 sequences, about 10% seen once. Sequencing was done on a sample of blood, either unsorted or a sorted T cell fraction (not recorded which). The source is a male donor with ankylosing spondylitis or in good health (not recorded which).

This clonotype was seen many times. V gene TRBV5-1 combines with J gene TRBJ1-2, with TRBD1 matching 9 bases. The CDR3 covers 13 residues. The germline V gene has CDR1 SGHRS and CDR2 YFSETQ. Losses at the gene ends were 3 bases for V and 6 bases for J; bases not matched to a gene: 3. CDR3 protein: CASSWTGVDGYTF. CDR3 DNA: TGCGCCAGCAGCTGGACAGGGGTCGATGGCTACACCTTC.

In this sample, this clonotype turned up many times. The CDR3 region has the DNA TGTGCCAGCAGCTTAGGCAGGGAGCGAAACACCATATATTTT. Translated: CASSLGRERNTIYF. The chain couples TRBV7-2 to TRBJ1-3; a weak D match, TRBD1 (5 bases). In germline, CDR1 is SGHTA, CDR2 FQGNSA. Trimming took off 1 base at V and 5 bases at J, with 9 bases between the two ends. CDR3 length: 14 amino acids.

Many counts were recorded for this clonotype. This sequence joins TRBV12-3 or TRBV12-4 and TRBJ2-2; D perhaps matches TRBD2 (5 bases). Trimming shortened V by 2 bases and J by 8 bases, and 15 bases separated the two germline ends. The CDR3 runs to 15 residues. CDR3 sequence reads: CASSLRPVGRGELFF. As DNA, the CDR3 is TGTGCCAGCAGTTTACGTCCGGTAGGGAGAGGGGAGCTGTTTTTT.

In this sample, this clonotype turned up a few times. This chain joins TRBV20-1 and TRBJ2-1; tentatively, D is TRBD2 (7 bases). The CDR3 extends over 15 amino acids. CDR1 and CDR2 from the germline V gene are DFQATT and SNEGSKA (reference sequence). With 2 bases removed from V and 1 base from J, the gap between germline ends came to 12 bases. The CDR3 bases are TGCAGTGCTAGATTACGGGGGGCGTCCTACAATGAGCAGTTCTTC. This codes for CSARLRGASYNEQFF.

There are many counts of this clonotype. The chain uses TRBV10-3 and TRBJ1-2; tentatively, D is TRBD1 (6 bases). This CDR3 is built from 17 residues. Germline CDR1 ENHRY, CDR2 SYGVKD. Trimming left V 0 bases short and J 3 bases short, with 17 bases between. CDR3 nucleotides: TGTGCCATCAGTGAGTCGGAGGGCGACAGGAGCTACTATGGCTACACCTTC. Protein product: CAISESEGDRSYYGYTF.

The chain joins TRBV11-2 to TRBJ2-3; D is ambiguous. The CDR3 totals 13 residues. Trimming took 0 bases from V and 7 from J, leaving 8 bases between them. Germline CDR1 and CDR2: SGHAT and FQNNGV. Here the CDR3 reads CASSLDMGNTQYF. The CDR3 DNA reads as TGTGCCAGCAGCTTAGATATGGGTAATACGCAGTATTTT.

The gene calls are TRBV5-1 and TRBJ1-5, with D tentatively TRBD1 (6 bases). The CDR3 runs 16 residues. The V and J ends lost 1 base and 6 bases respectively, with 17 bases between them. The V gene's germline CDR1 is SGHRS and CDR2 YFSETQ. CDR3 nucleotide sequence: TGCGCCAGCAGCTTGCGGCGAGGGGGGGACCCTCAGCCCCAGCATTTT. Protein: CASSLRRGGDPQPQHF.

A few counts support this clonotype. The CDR3 DNA is TGTGCCAGCAGCTTGGCGGATGGGGGGCCAAGACGGACCCAGTACTTC. Amino acids: CASSLADGGPRRTQYF. V and J are TRBV7-9 and TRBJ2-5, with D perhaps matching TRBD1 or TRBD2 (6 bases each). CDR1 is SEHNR, CDR2 FQNEAQ, per germline (reference sequence). The V gene lost 3 bases and the J gene lost 7 bases, with 21 bases spanning the gap. There are 16 residues in the CDR3.

CDR3 amino acids: CAWSLTGSVGFF. The CDR3 DNA reads TGTGCCTGGAGCCTCACTGGGTCGGTAGGTTTCTTT. The rearrangement links TRBV30 to TRBJ1-1; D not resolved. The CDR3 covers 12 residues. In germline, CDR1 is GTSNPN, CDR2 SVGIG (reference sequence). The germline V and J ends were trimmed by 3 bases and 13 bases, with 18 bases remaining between them.

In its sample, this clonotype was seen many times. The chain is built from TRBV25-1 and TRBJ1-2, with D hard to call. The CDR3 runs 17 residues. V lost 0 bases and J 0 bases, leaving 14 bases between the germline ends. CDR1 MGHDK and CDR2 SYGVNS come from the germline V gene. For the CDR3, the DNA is TGTGCCAGCAGTGAATATTATGTAGGGCAGACTAACTATGGCTACACCTTC. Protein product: CASSEYYVGQTNYGYTF.

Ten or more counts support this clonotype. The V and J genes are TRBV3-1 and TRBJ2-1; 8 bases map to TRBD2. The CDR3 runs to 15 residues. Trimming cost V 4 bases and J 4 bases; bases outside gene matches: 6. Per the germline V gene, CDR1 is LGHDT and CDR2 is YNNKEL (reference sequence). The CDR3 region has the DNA TGTGCCAGCAGCCCGGGACTAGAGTTTTACAATGAGCAGTTCTTC. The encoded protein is CASSPGLEFYNEQFF.

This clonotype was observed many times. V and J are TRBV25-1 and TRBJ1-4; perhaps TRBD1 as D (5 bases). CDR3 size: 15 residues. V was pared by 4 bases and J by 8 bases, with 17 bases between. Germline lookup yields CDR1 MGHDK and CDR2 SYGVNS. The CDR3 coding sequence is TGTGCCAGCAGTGCCCGGGACCCAACGCCGGAAAAACTGTTTTTT. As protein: CASSARDPTPEKLFF.

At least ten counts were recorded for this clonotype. The DNA for the CDR3 is TGTGCCAGCAGTGACCTGGGGACAGGGGGCTCCTTCCGTAATCAGCCCCAGCATTTT. Translated, it gives CASSDLGTGGSFRNQPQHF. This rearrangement joins TRBV6-4 to TRBJ1-5; TRBD1 matches 12 bases. The germline V gene has CDR1 MRHNA and CDR2 SNTAGT. The CDR3 has 19 amino acids. The V segment lost 2 bases and the J segment 4 bases; nucleotides outside the gene matches: 12.